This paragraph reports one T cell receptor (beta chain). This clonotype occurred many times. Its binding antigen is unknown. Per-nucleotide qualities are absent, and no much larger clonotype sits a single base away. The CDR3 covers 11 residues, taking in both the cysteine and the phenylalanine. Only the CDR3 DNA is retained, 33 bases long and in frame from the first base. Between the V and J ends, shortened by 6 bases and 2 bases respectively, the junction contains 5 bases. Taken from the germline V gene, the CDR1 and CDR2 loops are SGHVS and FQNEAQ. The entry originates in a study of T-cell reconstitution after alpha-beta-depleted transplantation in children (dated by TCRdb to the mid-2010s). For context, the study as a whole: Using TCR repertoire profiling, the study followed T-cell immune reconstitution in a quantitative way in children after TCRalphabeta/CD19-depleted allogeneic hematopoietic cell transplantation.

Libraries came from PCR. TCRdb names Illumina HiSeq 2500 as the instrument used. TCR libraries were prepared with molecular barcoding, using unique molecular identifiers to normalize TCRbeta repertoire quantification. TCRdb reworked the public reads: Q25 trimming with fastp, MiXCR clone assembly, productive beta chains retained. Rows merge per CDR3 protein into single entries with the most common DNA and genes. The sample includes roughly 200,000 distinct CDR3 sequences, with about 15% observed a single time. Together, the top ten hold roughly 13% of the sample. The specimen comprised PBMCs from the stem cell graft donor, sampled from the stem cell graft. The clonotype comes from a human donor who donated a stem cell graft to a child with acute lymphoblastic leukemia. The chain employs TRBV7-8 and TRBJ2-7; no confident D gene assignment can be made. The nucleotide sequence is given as TGTGCCAGCAGTCATACCTACGAGCAGTACTTC. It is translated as CASSHTYEQYF.